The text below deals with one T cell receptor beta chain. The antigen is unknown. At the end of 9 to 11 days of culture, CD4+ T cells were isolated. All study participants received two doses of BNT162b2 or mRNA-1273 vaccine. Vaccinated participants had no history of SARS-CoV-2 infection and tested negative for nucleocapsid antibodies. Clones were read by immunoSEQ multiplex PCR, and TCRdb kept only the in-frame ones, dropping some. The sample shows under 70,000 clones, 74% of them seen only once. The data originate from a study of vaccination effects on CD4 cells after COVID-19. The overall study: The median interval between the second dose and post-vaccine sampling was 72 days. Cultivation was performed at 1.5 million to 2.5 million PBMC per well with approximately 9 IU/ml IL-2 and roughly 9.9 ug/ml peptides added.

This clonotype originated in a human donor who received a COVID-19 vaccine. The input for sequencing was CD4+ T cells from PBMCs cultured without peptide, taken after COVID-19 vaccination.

CDR3 bases: TGTGCCAGCAGCCCTTTCAGGGACACCGGGGAGCTGTTTTTT. Its protein is CASSPFRDTGELFF. The chain employs TRBV2 and TRBJ2-2, with a tentative D call TRBD1 (5 bases). The CDR3 is 14 amino acids. Trimming cost V 6 bases and J 3 bases, with 11 bases left between them. In germline, CDR1 is SNHLY, CDR2 FYNNEI.